Listed below are T cell receptor beta chains from one sample, sequenced in a study of T cells in Graves' hyperthyroidism and ophthalmopathy. TCRdb processed the multiplex PCR reads anew with MiXCR; each CDR3 protein has one entry. Here the sample spans 350,000 to 500,000 distinct CDR3 sequences, roughly 13% being singletons. Specimen: blood. The receptors stem from a young woman with Graves' hyperthyroidism. Each CDR3 is given with its conserved first and last residue. A D gene is named only where the DNA matches it firmly. Where a row states a size, it is once, few, many or the class of an expanded clone; other rows omit it.

cdr3_length | d_call | j_call | clone_size | v_call | cdr3_nt | cdr3_aa
14 | TRBD1 | TRBJ1-2 | many | TRBV6-1 | TGTGCCAGCAGGACAGGGGGCCTTACCCATGGCTACACCTTC | CASRTGGLTHGYTF
13 | NA | TRBJ1-1 | many | TRBV28 | TGTGCCAGCAGTTTAAGGGGTTGGACTGAAGCTTTCTTT | CASSLRGWTEAFF
14 | NA | TRBJ2-5 | many | TRBV4-1 | TGCGCCAGCAGCCCTCGACAGCTCCAAGAGACCCAGTACTTC | CASSPRQLQETQYF
12 | NA | TRBJ1-4 | NA | TRBV28 | TGTGCCAGCAGTTTCGGTATAGAAAAACTGTTTTTT | CASSFGIEKLFF
16 | NA | TRBJ1-2 | many | TRBV28 | TGTGCCAGCAGTTCCCCAACCCAGGGAAGTAACTATGGCTACACCTTC | CASSSPTQGSNYGYTF
15 | NA | TRBJ2-7 | NA | TRBV5-6 | TGTGCCAGCAGCACTCCGGGACAGTGGAGGGACGAGCAGTACTTC | CASSTPGQWRDEQYF
13 | NA | TRBJ1-2 | once | TRBV2 | TGTGCCAGCAGTCAACAGGGTAGGCATGGCTACACCTTC | CASSQQGRHGYTF
15 | TRBD2 | TRBJ2-3 | many | TRBV20-1 | TGCAGTGCTAGGGGGACTAGCGGCCGCACAGATACGCAGTATTTT | CSARGTSGRTDTQYF
15 | NA | TRBJ2-1 | few | TRBV20-1 | TGCAGTGCTAGAGATAAGATGAGCTCCTACAATGAGCAGTTCTTC | CSARDKMSSYNEQFF
13 | NA | TRBJ1-4 | many | TRBV7-2 | TGTGCCAGCAGCCTTAGCAGGGTTGAAAAACTGTTTTTT | CASSLSRVEKLFF
15 | TRBD2 | TRBJ2-7 | NA | TRBV13 | TGTGCCAGCAGCAAGACTAGCGGAGTTTCCTACGAGCAGTACTTC | CASSKTSGVSYEQYF
13 | NA | TRBJ1-4 | few | TRBV30 | TGTGCCTGGAGTTCAAAAGGGAATGAAAAACTGTTTTTT | CAWSSKGNEKLFF
15 | TRBD1 | TRBJ2-5 | many | TRBV28 | TGTGCCAGCAGTTTGTTGGGGACAGAGCAAGAGACCCAGTACTTC | CASSLLGTEQETQYF
16 | NA | TRBJ2-1 | many | TRBV7-2 | TGTGCCAGCAGTTCAGGGACTGTGAGCTCCTACAATGAGCAGTTCTTC | CASSSGTVSSYNEQFF
14 | NA | TRBJ1-5 | many | TRBV20-1 | TGCAGTGCTTCCCAGGGGACGGGCAATCAGCCCCAGCATTTT | CSASQGTGNQPQHF
14 | TRBD2 | TRBJ2-7 | many | TRBV7-2 | TGTGCCAGCAGCATCGGACTAGCGGGAGCCGAGCAGTACTTC | CASSIGLAGAEQYF
16 | NA | TRBJ2-7 | many | TRBV30 | TGTGCCTGGAGTGTAACAGGTCCCAGGGTTCGGGACGAGCAGTACTTC | CAWSVTGPRVRDEQYF
20 | TRBD2 | TRBJ2-1 | NA | TRBV6-5 | TGTGCCAGCAGTTACCAGGGACTAGCGGGAGGGGGCCACGCCTACAATGAGCAGTTCTTC | CASSYQGLAGGGHAYNEQFF
16 | NA | TRBJ2-7 | NA | TRBV9 | TGTGCCAGCAGCGTAGGGCCCAGTGGAAATGGAGGCGAGCAGTACTTC | CASSVGPSGNGGEQYF
16 | NA | TRBJ2-7 | few | TRBV18 | TGTGCCAGCTCGACCCTTCCCGCCCCATCGAGTTACGAGCAGTACTTC | CASSTLPAPSSYEQYF
16 | NA | TRBJ2-5 | NA | TRBV13 | TGTGCCAGCAGCTCCCTGAGAGCAAGCGGGCAAGAGACCCAGTACTTC | CASSSLRASGQETQYF
15 | TRBD1 | TRBJ1-1 | many | TRBV12-3/TRBV12-4 | TGTGCCAGCAGGCCAACAGGGGGCATCAGCACTGAAGCTTTCTTT | CASRPTGGISTEAFF
14 | TRBD1 | TRBJ1-2 | many | TRBV3-1 | TGTGCCAGCAGCCCAAGGGACAGGGAGGGAGGCTACACCTTC | CASSPRDREGGYTF